This TCR beta chain was captured by sequencing in a study of cytomegalovirus exposure and HLA in healthy donors. There are 13 residues in the CDR3. Per germline, CDR1 MRHNA and CDR2 SNTAGT. V was clipped by 2 bases and J by 6 bases; unmatched bases: 3. The protocol was immunoSEQ multiplex PCR, while the TCRdb copy is restricted to in-frame clones and leaves out a portion. This sample has 90,000 to 140,000 clones; 85% to 90% occur once, and the top ten carry 4%. This clonotype originated in a woman younger than 30 in good health and CMV-seropositive. Sequencing was performed on PBMCs. The rearrangement uses TRBV6-4 and TRBJ1-2; TRBD1 matches 7 bases. Here the CDR3 reads CASSDGQADGYTF. The CDR3 nucleotides are TGTGCCAGCAGTGACGGACAGGCTGATGGCTACACCTTC.